The 11 T cell receptor beta chains presented below share a single source sample, sequenced in a study of blood T cell repertoires in COVID-19. This table comes from immunoSEQ multiplex PCR, and its TCRdb copy is limited to in-frame clones, with some not included. Among roughly 200,000 clones listed, roughly 80% were seen once. Sequencing used peripheral blood. These receptors came from a woman at least 80 years old with COVID-19, enrolled during active disease.

This chain connects TRBV18 to TRBJ1-1; D unresolved. This CDR3 contains 13 residues. Germline V lookup: CDR1 KGHSH, CDR2 LQKENI. The V and J ends lost 3 bases and 4 bases respectively, with 9 bases between them. Here the CDR3 reads CASSPALATEAFF. The CDR3 coding sequence is TGTGCCAGCTCACCTGCTCTGGCCACTGAAGCTTTCTTT.

This chain links TRBV11-2 with TRBJ2-5; TRBD2 matches 8 bases. J was trimmed by 4 bases and V by 3 bases; bases with no gene match: 4. The germline CDR1 and CDR2 sequences are SGHAT and FQNNGV. The CDR3 covers 14 residues. CDR3 loop: CASSLGLAGETQYF. The CDR3 nucleotides are TGTGCCAGCAGCTTGGGGCTAGCGGGAGAGACCCAGTACTTC.

This sequence joins TRBV6-5 and TRBJ1-2; 7 bases agree with TRBD1. CDR3 length equals 14 residues. Germline CDR1 reads MNHEY; CDR2 reads SVGAGI. The junction had 14 bases not matched to a gene; V was cut back by 6 bases and J by 10 bases. CDR3 region: CASRRSPGQNPYTF. CDR3 nucleotide sequence: TGTGCCAGCAGACGTTCTCCGGGACAGAACCCCTACACCTTC.

The chain recombines TRBV2 with TRBJ1-2, with 7 bases lining up with TRBD1. The CDR3 totals 13 residues. V lost 6 bases, J lost 3 bases, and 4 bases stayed unmatched. Germline CDR1 and CDR2: SNHLY and FYNNEI. The CDR3 reads CASSRGTDYGYTF. The CDR3 bases are TGTGCCAGCAGCCGCGGGACAGACTATGGCTACACCTTC.

This chain connects TRBV7-3 to TRBJ2-7, with TRBD2 as a possible D gene (7 bases). V lost 3 bases and J lost 3, with 9 bases in between. Per germline, CDR1 SGHTA and CDR2 FQGTGA. This CDR3 region has 13 residues. CDR3 DNA sequence: TGTGCCAGCAGCTTGAGGGGGGGCTACGAGCAGTACTTC. It specifies CASSLRGGYEQYF.

To note about this clone: At the DNA level, this CDR3 is encoded by other sequences in the same sample as well. The V call is TRBV28, the J call TRBJ1-5; D not certain. The CDR3 consists of 11 residues. CDR1 and CDR2 from the germline V gene are MDHEN and SYDVKM. Trimming removed 5 bases at V and 4 bases at J, with 3 bases between. CDR3 DNA sequence: TGTGCCAGCAGTCGTAATCAGCCCCAGCATTTT. Protein: CASSRNQPQHF.

In DNA, the CDR3 is TGTGCCAGCAGTTATGGCGGACAGGGCAATCAGCCCCAGCATTTT. This sequence encodes CASSYGGQGNQPQHF. The genes are TRBV6-6 and TRBJ1-5; 7 bases line up with TRBD1. This CDR3 contains 15 residues. Germline CDR1 MNHNY, CDR2 SVGAGI (reference sequence). Losses at the gene ends were 3 bases for V and 2 bases for J; bases not matched to a gene: 4.

The chain recombines TRBV7-9 with TRBJ1-4; D is ambiguous. The CDR3 is made up of 15 amino acids. Germline CDR1 is SEHNR and CDR2 is FQNEAQ (reference sequence). Trimming pared 1 base from V and 0 bases from J, leaving 6 bases between. CDR3 region: CASSLGATTNEKLFF. CDR3 DNA sequence: TGTGCCAGCAGCTTAGGGGCTACAACTAATGAAAAACTGTTTTTT.

This clone appeared once. The rearrangement joins TRBV28 to TRBJ1-2; D may be TRBD1 (6 bases). Germline CDR1 reads MDHEN; CDR2 reads SYDVKM. CDR3 length: 14 amino acids. V lost 7 bases, J lost 8 bases, and 20 bases lay in between. In nucleotides, the CDR3 is TGTGCCAGCAAAGGGGCAGGGGCTCCAGTCGGCTACACCTTC. Its translation is CASKGAGAPVGYTF.

The V gene is TRBV4-2, the J gene TRBJ2-1; TRBD2 agrees at 8 bases. The V gene's germline CDR1 is LGHNA and CDR2 YNFKEQ. The CDR3 runs 17 residues. With 5 bases clipped from V and 6 bases from J, the junction kept 15 bases outside the gene matches. CDR3 region: CASSSTGNGGVTNEQFF. In DNA, the CDR3 is TGTGCCAGCAGCTCAACCGGTAACGGGGGGGTGACCAATGAGCAGTTCTTC.

V gene TRBV13 combines with J gene TRBJ1-3, with a possible D match to TRBD1 (6 bases). V lost 4 bases, J lost 6 bases, and 22 bases lay in between. From germline, CDR1 is PRHDT and CDR2 FYEKMQ (reference sequence). The CDR3 runs 17 residues. The CDR3 spells CASSSRAWQGSENTIYF. CDR3 in DNA: TGTGCCAGCAGCTCCCGAGCCTGGCAGGGGAGCGAAAACACCATATATTTT.